This T cell receptor beta chain is from a study of a mutant IDH1 vaccine in newly diagnosed glioma. The time point: week 35, safety follow-up. In the vaccine, a single dose held 300 ug of the mutant IDH1 20-mer peptide, along with topical imiquimod. Some clones are missing from TCRdb's copy, which holds only in-frame ones; the method was immunoSEQ multiplex PCR. Found here are 30,000 or so clones, about four fifths of them singletons; the top ten hold about 3%. Germline trimming cut 6 bases from V and 0 bases from J; bases unmatched to any gene: 4. CDR1 and CDR2 from the germline V gene are SQVTM and ANQGSEA. This CDR3 has 14 amino acids. To note about this clone: The target antigen is unknown.

The chain is built from TRBV29-1 and TRBJ2-2; 7 bases line up with TRBD2. The sample consisted of PBMCs, taken from a glioma patient whose treatment included an IDH1 peptide vaccine. The TCR originated in a man aged 40-49 years with glioma. Some clones in this sample may be carry-over from other donors' samples. This CDR3 is CSVGGAPNTGELFF. DNA for the CDR3: TGCAGCGTGGGAGGGGCACCGAACACCGGGGAGCTGTTTTTT.